These 4 T cell receptor beta chains were sequenced from one sample in a study of blood T cells in healthy people across ages. A second PCR, run for about 7 to 11 cycles, used a sample-barcoded 5' primer plus a J-beta primer mix. TCRdb passed the 5' RACE reads through MiXCR, listing each CDR3 protein once. The sample has about 1.1 million distinct CDR3 sequences; more than 30% are singletons. Sequenced material: blood. These receptors originate from a man aged 18-30 years in good health.

This rearrangement joins TRBV2 to TRBJ1-4, with D possibly matching TRBD1 (6 bases). The CDR3 loop spans 15 amino acids. CDR1 is SNHLY, CDR2 FYNNEI, per germline. V lost 4 bases to trimming and J lost 8 bases, with 17 bases between them. In nucleotides, the CDR3 is TGTGCCAGCAGTGGCCGGGGGCAGGGCAGGGAAAAACTGTTTTTT. Its translation: CASSGRGQGREKLFF.

The chain carries TRBV7-9 and TRBJ1-2; D is unresolved. The V gene lost 5 bases and the J gene lost 4 bases, with 17 bases spanning the gap. Looked up from germline, CDR1 is SEHNR and CDR2 is FQNEAQ (reference sequence). There are 15 residues in the CDR3. The CDR3 coding sequence is TGTGCCAGCAGCCCTAGCGGGGATCGGTCCTATGGCTACACCTTC. This translates into CASSPSGDRSYGYTF.

This chain links TRBV7-9 with TRBJ1-2; 8 nucleotides agree with TRBD1. Germline loops: CDR1 SEHNR, CDR2 FQNEAQ (reference sequence). V dropped 3 bases and J dropped 4; count of bases not matched to a gene: 10. This CDR3 is built from 16 residues. The CDR3 loop reads CASSFEPGGTVYGYTF. CDR3 nucleotides: TGTGCCAGCAGCTTCGAGCCAGGGGGCACCGTCTATGGCTACACCTTC.

The table lists this clonotype with many counts. V is TRBV7-9 and J is TRBJ1-2, with D possibly TRBD1 on 5 matching bases. This CDR3 contains 15 residues. The V end was cut by 5 bases, the J end by 2 bases, with 15 bases between. Germline V lookup: CDR1 SEHNR, CDR2 FQNEAQ (reference sequence). CDR3 residues: CASSLPREGNYGYTF. Here the CDR3 DNA reads TGTGCCAGCAGCCTCCCGAGGGAGGGGAACTATGGCTACACCTTC.